These 5 T cell receptor beta chains came from one sample sequenced in a study of blood T cell repertoires in COVID-19. TCRdb's copy holds only in-frame clones and misses some; the assay was immunoSEQ multiplex PCR. The data show around 300,000 clones, 86% seen once. Sequencing used peripheral blood. These receptor sequences come from a woman in her 30s with active or convalescent COVID-19.

In its sample, this clone was seen a few times. The J gene is TRBJ1-5, the V gene TRBV4-3; maybe TRBD1 (6 bases). The CDR3 has 17 residues. Germline lookup yields CDR1 LGHNA and CDR2 YSLEER. The germline V and J ends were trimmed by 3 bases and 4 bases, with 19 bases remaining between them. The DNA of the CDR3 is TGCGCCAGCAGCCATGTAGACAGGCCTCACCGGAATCAGCCCCAGCATTTT. It encodes CASSHVDRPHRNQPQHF.

The V and J genes are TRBV6-5 and TRBJ2-7; D unresolved. There are 14 residues in the CDR3. V lost 5 bases to trimming and J lost 0 bases, with 11 bases between them. The germline CDR1 and CDR2 sequences are MNHEY and SVGAGI. Written as DNA, the CDR3 is TGTGCCAGCAGTCCACGATTGAGCTCCTACGAGCAGTACTTC. Translation: CASSPRLSSYEQYF.

This clone was picked up one time. The J gene is TRBJ1-2, the V gene TRBV6-1; D not certain. This CDR3 is built from 12 residues. V lost 2 bases to trimming and J lost 8 bases, with 9 bases between them. CDR1 is MNHNS, CDR2 SASEGT, per germline. The CDR3, as DNA: TGTGCCAGCAGTGAATCCGGGAAAGGCTACACCTTC. Protein: CASSESGKGYTF.

This chain connects TRBV28 to TRBJ2-7; the D gene is possibly TRBD1 (6 bases). The CDR3 contains 14 residues. Germline CDR1 is MDHEN and CDR2 is SYDVKM. The V end was cut by 4 bases, the J end by 3 bases, with 13 bases between. This CDR3 is CASSWTRGNYEQYF. The CDR3 DNA reads as TGTGCCAGCAGTTGGACAAGGGGGAACTACGAGCAGTACTTC.

The chain is built from TRBV15 and TRBJ2-6; the match to TRBD1 covers 7 bases. After removal of 3 bases from V and 0 bases from J, the junction contained 14 bases not matched to a gene. This CDR3 spans 20 amino acids. Per germline, CDR1 LNHNV and CDR2 YYDKDF (reference sequence). The CDR3 nucleotides are TGTGCCACCAGCAGGGGGGCCCGGACAGGCTCGTCCTCTGGGGCCAACGTCCTGACTTTC. This sequence encodes CATSRGARTGSSSGANVLTF.